A single sample is the source of the 24 T cell receptor beta chains below, sequenced in a study of blood T cell repertoires in COVID-19. The table came from immunoSEQ multiplex PCR; TCRdb's copy has only in-frame clones and leaves some out. The data show 110,000 to 150,000 clones, around nine tenths seen once. Sequenced material: peripheral blood. The receptors were gathered from a woman aged 50 to 65 with acute or convalescent COVID-19.

The chain employs TRBV9 and TRBJ1-3, with D perhaps matching TRBD1 (5 bases). CDR3 length: 13 residues. V was clipped by 0 bases and J by 7 bases, with 8 bases between them. Looked up from germline, CDR1 is SGDLS and CDR2 is YYNGEE. CDR3: CASSVEGVNTIYF. CDR3 nucleotide sequence: TGTGCCAGCAGCGTAGAAGGGGTTAACACCATATATTTT.

V and J are TRBV25-1 and TRBJ1-1, with 8 bases matching TRBD1. Trimming removed 4 bases from V and 0 bases from J; junction bases left unmatched: 4. The CDR3 has 15 amino acids. The V gene's germline CDR1 is MGHDK and CDR2 SYGVNS. CDR3 bases: TGTGCCAGCAGTGGGGACAGGTACTTGAACACTGAAGCTTTCTTT. As protein: CASSGDRYLNTEAFF.

The DNA for the CDR3 is TGTGCCGAGGGACAGATAAACAATGAGCAGTTCTTC. Translation: CAEGQINNEQFF. This chain connects TRBV5-4 to TRBJ2-1, with 7 positions matching TRBD1. V was clipped by 10 bases and J by 5 bases; unmatched bases: 6. Germline V lookup: CDR1 SGHNT, CDR2 YYREEE (reference sequence). The CDR3 contains 12 residues.

Notes on this clone: The identical CDR3 is also encoded by other nucleotide sequences in the sample. The J gene is TRBJ2-7, the V gene TRBV18; perhaps TRBD1 as D (5 bases). V was cut by 6 bases and J by 1 base, with 10 bases left in between. This CDR3 contains 13 residues. The germline V gene encodes CDR1 KGHSH and CDR2 LQKENI. The CDR3 loop reads CASSQGQSYEQYF. CDR3 coding DNA: TGTGCCAGCTCCCAGGGTCAGTCCTACGAGCAGTACTTC.

V is TRBV10-2 and J is TRBJ1-6; D might be TRBD1 (5 bases). The V gene lost 2 bases and the J gene lost 9 bases, with 11 bases spanning the gap. This CDR3 contains 14 residues. The germline gives CDR1 WSHSY, CDR2 SAAADI. This CDR3 reads CASSEAGRGSPLHF. The CDR3 DNA reads TGCGCCAGCAGTGAGGCAGGGCGGGGTTCACCCCTCCACTTT.

This clone was picked up one time. This chain links TRBV4-2 with TRBJ2-5, with 10 bases matching TRBD2. Losses at the gene ends were 2 bases for V and 7 bases for J; bases not matched to a gene: 7. The germline CDR1 and CDR2 sequences are LGHNA and YNFKEQ. The length of the CDR3 is 15 residues. This chain's CDR3 is CASSQLAGVTVTQYF. CDR3 bases: TGTGCCAGCAGCCAACTAGCGGGAGTCACGGTGACCCAGTACTTC.

The chain recombines TRBV9 with TRBJ1-6; TRBD1 matches 7 bases. This CDR3 is 15 amino acids long. Germline CDR1 reads SGDLS; CDR2 reads YYNGEE. Germline trimming cut 3 bases from V and 7 bases from J; bases unmatched to any gene: 7. CDR3 DNA: TGTGCCAGCAGCGATCAGGGGGATTCGAATTCACCCCTCCACTTT. This translates into CASSDQGDSNSPLHF. The variable domain in full, with the rest retrieved from reference TRBV9 and TRBJ1-6, is DSGVTQTPKHLITATGQRVTLRCSPRSGDLSVYWYQQSLDQGLQFLIQYYNGEERAKGNILERFSAQQFPDLHSELNLSSLELGDSALYFCASSDQGDSNSPLHFGNGTRLTVT.

There are a few counts of this clone. The J gene is TRBJ2-7, the V gene TRBV27; TRBD2 aligns across 8 bases. Germline CDR1 is MNHEY and CDR2 is SMNVEV (reference sequence). CDR3 length equals 14 residues. Unmatched junction bases numbered 11, after V lost 6 bases and J lost 7 bases. CDR3 sequence: CASSPGGGLGEQYF. The CDR3 DNA reads TGTGCCAGCAGCCCCGGGGGGGGGCTCGGAGAGCAGTACTTC.

The V and J genes are TRBV9 and TRBJ2-3; TRBD2 agrees at 8 bases. Germline V gene data show CDR1 as SGDLS and CDR2 as YYNGEE. CDR3 length equals 15 residues. Trimming at V came to 4 bases and at J to 6 bases, leaving 10 bases not matched to a gene. The DNA for the CDR3 is TGTGCCAGCAGCTTTCGGACTAGCACGGAGGATACGCAGTATTTT. This sequence encodes CASSFRTSTEDTQYF.

The chain is built from TRBV6-2 or TRBV6-3 and TRBJ1-5; no definite D call. This CDR3 contains 15 residues. Trimming pared 3 bases from V and 0 bases from J, leaving 9 bases between. Germline CDR1 MNHEY, CDR2 SVGEGT. The CDR3 coding sequence is TGTGCCAGCAGTTATGCACAGTATAGCAATCAGCCCCAGCATTTT. Its translation is CASSYAQYSNQPQHF.

The V and J genes are TRBV3-1 (or the pseudogene TRBV3-2) and TRBJ2-3, with D perhaps matching TRBD1 (5 bases). Germline loops: CDR1 LGHDT, CDR2 YNNKEL (reference sequence). V was pared by 1 base and J by 0 bases, with 11 bases between. The CDR3 totals 16 residues. The CDR3 protein is CASSQGGAASTDTQYF. The CDR3 bases are TGTGCCAGCAGCCAAGGGGGCGCGGCTAGCACAGATACGCAGTATTTT.

The chain combines TRBV12-5 with TRBJ2-1; D is perhaps TRBD2 (5 bases). CDR3 length equals 13 residues. V gave up 3 bases and J gave up 8 bases, with 11 bases separating them. Germline V lookup: CDR1 LGHNT, CDR2 FRNRAP. The CDR3 sequence is CASGFMGRDEQFF. The CDR3 DNA sequence: TGTGCTAGTGGTTTCATGGGGAGAGATGAGCAGTTCTTC. Complete variable domain (other parts from reference TRBV12-5 and TRBJ2-1): DARVTQTPRHKVTEMGQEVTMRCQPILGHNTVFWYRQTMMQGLELLAYFRNRAPLDDSGMPKDRFSAEMPDATLATLKIQPSEPRDSAVYFCASGFMGRDEQFFGPGTRLTVL.

This clone was detected once. This chain links TRBV11-2 with TRBJ2-1; 9 nucleotides agree with TRBD2. V gave up 8 bases and J gave up 8 bases; unmatched junction bases: 7. Germline V gene sequence: CDR1 SGHAT, CDR2 FQNNGV. The CDR3 is 13 residues long. The CDR3 sequence is CASGGRAAYEQFF. The DNA for the CDR3 is TGTGCCAGCGGCGGGAGGGCCGCTTATGAGCAGTTCTTC.

This clone was counted once. The J gene is TRBJ1-4, the V gene TRBV9, with 9 bases matching TRBD1. CDR1 SGDLS and CDR2 YYNGEE come from the germline V gene. The CDR3 has 18 residues. V was pared by 5 bases and J by 3 bases, with 14 bases of the junction left unmatched. Here the CDR3 DNA reads TGTGCCAGCAGTGGAACAGGACAGGGGACGTTGGCTAATGAAAAACTGTTTTTT. Translated: CASSGTGQGTLANEKLFF.

The CDR3 protein is CASSLAGYPGNTIYF. The CDR3 bases are TGCGCCAGCAGCTTGGCAGGGTATCCTGGAAACACCATATATTTT. The chain couples TRBV5-1 to TRBJ1-3; D may be TRBD1 (5 bases). Trimming shortened V by 0 bases and J by 2 bases, and 9 bases separated the two germline ends. The CDR3 length is 15 residues. Germline lookup yields CDR1 SGHRS and CDR2 YFSETQ.

This chain uses TRBV24-1 with TRBJ2-2; no definite D call. Germline assignment: CDR1 KGHDR and CDR2 SFDVKD. The germline V and J ends were trimmed by 9 bases and 0 bases, with 7 bases remaining between them. The CDR3 loop spans 13 amino acids. CDR3 sequence (DNA): TGTGCCACCGAGAATACGAACACCGGGGAGCTGTTTTTT. The encoded protein is CATENTNTGELFF.

This chain links TRBV6-5 with TRBJ1-2; no clear D. The ends were cut back, 11 bases at V and 1 base at J, with 11 bases in the middle. CDR3 length equals 12 residues. Germline V CDR1 and CDR2: MNHEY, SVGAGI. The CDR3 loop reads CAALGSNYGYTF. Written as DNA, the CDR3 is TGTGCCGCCCTTGGGAGTAACTATGGCTACACCTTC.

V and J are TRBV12-2 and TRBJ2-5; the table names TRBD1, a call not compared with the DNA. TRBV12-2 is a known pseudogene. The CDR3 totals 16 residues. The CDR3 DNA is TGTGCAAGTCGCTTATGTGGGACAGGGGCCCAAGAGACCCAGTACTTC. Its translation: CASRLCGTGAQETQYF.

The CDR3 nucleotides read TGCGCCAGCAGCCAAGATGCAGGGTACACCGGGGAGCTGTTTTTT. This translates into CASSQDAGYTGELFF. This chain uses TRBV4-1 with TRBJ2-2, with D possibly being TRBD1 (5 bases). Trimming left V 0 bases short and J 3 bases short, with 8 bases between. Germline loops: CDR1 MGHRA, CDR2 YSYEKL. The CDR3 totals 15 residues.

The V call is TRBV11-2, the J call TRBJ1-2; 7 bases match TRBD1. The CDR3 has 15 amino acids. Trimming cost V 6 bases and J 6 bases; bases outside gene matches: 13. Germline V gives CDR1 SGHAT, CDR2 FQNNGV. Here the CDR3 reads CASSIYRGGSHGYTF. The CDR3 region has the DNA TGTGCCAGCAGTATTTACAGAGGGGGCTCTCATGGCTACACCTTC.

V usage is TRBV5-6 and J usage is TRBJ2-2; 10 bases agree with TRBD2. The ends lost 1 base at V and 7 bases at J; junction bases unmatched: 4. There are 15 residues in the CDR3. Germline CDR1 is SGHDT and CDR2 is YYEEEE. Here the CDR3 reads CASSLFGTSVGELFF. Written as DNA, the CDR3 is TGTGCCAGCAGCTTGTTTGGGACTAGCGTCGGGGAGCTGTTTTTT.

The chain joins TRBV6-5 to TRBJ2-2; tentative D call: TRBD2 (6 bases). The V and J ends lost 8 bases and 2 bases respectively, with 9 bases between them. Germline V gene lookup returns CDR1 MNHEY and CDR2 SVGAGI. This CDR3 is built from 13 residues. The CDR3 region is CASSLANTGELFF. CDR3 DNA: TGTGCCAGCTCACTAGCTAACACCGGGGAGCTGTTTTTT.

The chain employs TRBV6-2 or TRBV6-3 and TRBJ1-1, with D perhaps TRBD1 (5 bases). From germline, CDR1 is MNHEY and CDR2 SVGEGT. This CDR3 comprises 14 residues. Deletions cut 5 bases from V and 0 bases from J, with 10 bases between. CDR3 nucleotide sequence: TGTGCCAGCAGTGTTTCGACAGTGAACACTGAAGCTTTCTTT. Protein product: CASSVSTVNTEAFF.

This clone was observed a single time. The CDR3 coding sequence is TGCGCCAGCAGCCAAGATTGGGGACCACAGGGCACTGAAGCTTTCTTT. Translating gives CASSQDWGPQGTEAFF. V and J are TRBV4-1 and TRBJ1-1; possible D gene TRBD1, 6 bases. The CDR3 spans 16 residues. The V end lost 0 bases, the J end lost 4 bases, and 15 bases lay between the germline ends. CDR1 and CDR2 (germline): MGHRA, YSYEKL.